The 3 T cell receptor beta chains listed next were all sequenced from one sample in a study of T cells in Graves' hyperthyroidism and ophthalmopathy. Amplification yielded TCR beta CDR3 regions, with RNA transcripts as the source. Initially, a first-round RT-PCR of the TCR CDR3 employed the HTBI primer set. TCRdb analysed the multiplex PCR reads with MiXCR anew, one entry per CDR3 protein. Among hundreds of thousands of distinct CDR3 sequences listed, less than 25% were seen once. Sequencing was carried out using blood. These receptors were obtained from a man aged 25-45 years with Graves' ophthalmopathy.

The J gene is TRBJ2-5, the V gene TRBV10-3; a weak D match, TRBD2 (7 bases). This CDR3 has 14 amino acids. Germline CDR1 and CDR2: ENHRY and SYGVKD. Deletions cut 3 bases from V and 4 bases from J, with 12 bases between. The CDR3 region has the DNA TGTGCCATCAGTGAACGGGGGGCGGGAGAGACCCAGTACTTC. It translates to CAISERGAGETQYF.

In its sample, this clonotype was seen a few times. CDR3 in DNA: TGTGCCAGTAGCGTCCCGGGACTAGCGAGAAATGAGCAGTTCTTC. This codes for CASSVPGLARNEQFF. The rearrangement links TRBV19 to TRBJ2-1; TRBD2 matches 10 bases. With V trimmed by 6 bases and J by 7 bases, 9 bases remained unmatched. The CDR3 runs to 15 residues. Germline assignment: CDR1 LNHDA and CDR2 SQIVND (reference sequence). The whole variable domain, filled in from reference TRBV19 and TRBJ2-1, reads DGGITQSPKYLFRKEGQNVTLSCEQNLNHDAMYWYRQDPGQGLRLIYYSQIVNDFQKGDIAEGYSVSREKKESFPLTVTSAQKNPTAFYLCASSVPGLARNEQFFGPGTRLTVL.

Ten or more counts support this clonotype. V is TRBV2 and J is TRBJ2-1, with D hard to call. Germline CDR1 is SNHLY and CDR2 is FYNNEI. The CDR3 has 15 residues. The germline V and J ends were trimmed by 4 bases and 5 bases, with 15 bases remaining between them. CDR3 in DNA: TGTGCCAGCAGTGTATCAGGTCAGGCCAACAATGAGCAGTTCTTC. As protein: CASSVSGQANNEQFF.